This is a list of T cell receptor beta chains from one sample in a study of T cells in Graves' hyperthyroidism and ophthalmopathy. TCRdb re-derived calls from the multiplex PCR reads in MiXCR, one entry per CDR3 protein. The sample contains around 600,000 distinct CDR3 sequences, about 14% of which appear only once. Sequencing used blood. These receptors originate from a woman between 45 and 60 years old with Graves' ophthalmopathy. The CDR3 runs from the conserved cysteine through the conserved F or W. The D gene is left open where the match is weak. Expanded clones get a size class; other rows say once, few or many, or leave the size out.

TRBV28	TRBD2	many	TRBJ2-7	CASSSFFIRTPTSGSYEQYF	TGTGCCAGCAGTTCATTTTTTATCCGAACTCCGACTAGCGGATCCTACGAGCAGTACTTC
TRBV6-1	NA	many	TRBJ1-2	CASSGGGSNYGYTF	TGTGCCAGCAGCGGTGGTGGGAGTAACTATGGCTACACCTTC
TRBV27	NA	many	TRBJ2-2	CASRTTGQGRTGELFF	TGTGCCAGCAGAACAACAGGGCAGGGGCGGACCGGGGAGCTGTTTTTT
TRBV3-1	TRBD2	many	TRBJ2-3	CASSHLGLAGNTDTQYF	TGTGCCAGCAGCCACCTTGGACTAGCGGGAAACACAGATACGCAGTATTTT
TRBV27	TRBD1	NA	TRBJ1-1	CASSLPPGQGKAFF	TGTGCCAGCAGTTTACCCCCGGGACAGGGGAAGGCTTTCTTT
TRBV10-3	NA	many	TRBJ1-2	CAISKQGPGYTF	TGTGCCATCAGTAAACAGGGTCCGGGCTACACCTTC
TRBV28	NA	NA	TRBJ2-2	CASSLLIGELFF	TGTGCCAGCAGTTTATTGATCGGGGAGCTGTTTTTT
TRBV7-7	NA	many	TRBJ2-7	CASSFPGTQPSYEQYF	TGTGCTAGCAGCTTCCCAGGGACACAGCCTTCCTACGAGCAGTACTTC
TRBV28	NA	NA	TRBJ2-1	CASSQTVSSYNEQFF	TGCGCCAGCAGCCAGACAGTCTCCTCCTACAATGAGCAGTTCTTC
TRBV20-1	NA	NA	TRBJ2-6	CSASPGIPGANVLTF	TGCAGTGCTAGCCCTGGTATTCCTGGGGCCAACGTCCTGACTTTC
TRBV28	TRBD1	many	TRBJ1-5	CASTRQGSQPQHF	TGTGCCAGCACAAGACAGGGGAGTCAGCCCCAGCATTTT
TRBV7-9	NA	many	TRBJ2-7	CASGGPPYNEQYF	TGTGCCAGCGGCGGACCCCCCTATAACGAGCAGTACTTC
TRBV10-3	NA	few	TRBJ2-6	CAISEPQGVQAGANVLTF	TGTGCCATCAGTGAGCCACAGGGTGTACAGGCTGGGGCCAACGTCCTGACTTTC
TRBV3-1	TRBD2	many	TRBJ2-5	CASSQEGLAGGRLETQYF	TGTGCCAGCAGCCAAGAGGGACTAGCGGGAGGGCGCCTAGAGACCCAGTACTTC
TRBV9	NA	many	TRBJ2-7	CASSAGAKNYEQYF	TGTGCCAGCAGCGCTGGGGCGAAGAACTACGAGCAGTACTTC
TRBV5-1	TRBD2	many	TRBJ2-2	CASSLLAGEIGELFF	TGCGCCAGCAGCTTGTTAGCGGGAGAGATCGGGGAGCTGTTTTTT
TRBV7-2	TRBD2	NA	TRBJ2-7	CASSLVSLAGGPDEQYF	TGTGCCAGCAGCTTAGTTTCGCTAGCGGGAGGGCCGGATGAGCAGTACTTC
TRBV7-3	NA	NA	TRBJ2-1	CASSLLPGQIYIEQFF	TGTGCCAGCAGCTTACTACCGGGACAAATCTACATTGAGCAGTTCTTC
TRBV12-3/TRBV12-4	NA	NA	TRBJ1-3	CASSIGPSKGNTIYF	TGTGCCAGCAGTATCGGGCCAAGCAAAGGAAACACCATATATTTT
TRBV12-5	TRBD2	few	TRBJ2-7	CASGLVWSRGTSMYEQYF	TGTGCTAGTGGTTTGGTCTGGTCGAGGGGGACTAGCATGTACGAGCAGTACTTC
TRBV12-5	NA	many	TRBJ2-1	CASGLSEVGGPKRTYNEQFF	TGTGCTAGTGGTTTATCAGAAGTTGGCGGGCCAAAAAGAACCTACAATGAGCAGTTCTTC
TRBV5-1	NA	few	TRBJ2-5	CASSYDWEAQYF	TGCGCCAGCAGCTACGACTGGGAGGCCCAGTACTTC
TRBV24-1	TRBD2	many	TRBJ2-3	CATSGTSGRTDTQYF	TGTGCCACCAGTGGGACTAGCGGGAGGACAGATACGCAGTATTTT
TRBV6-1	NA	NA	TRBJ2-5	CATSAQLAAETQYF	TGTGCCACCTCTGCCCAGTTGGCGGCGGAGACCCAGTACTTC
TRBV11-2	TRBD1	many	TRBJ2-3	CASSRRQGTDTQYF	TGTGCCAGCAGCCGTCGACAGGGAACAGATACGCAGTATTTT
TRBV2	NA	many	TRBJ1-1	CASKGEDGEAFF	TGTGCCAGCAAGGGGGAGGATGGGGAAGCTTTCTTT
TRBV6-2/TRBV6-3	TRBD2	few	TRBJ2-1	CASSPTIAGAPNEQFF	TGTGCCAGCAGTCCGACGATAGCGGGAGCCCCCAATGAGCAGTTCTTC
TRBV6-1	NA	few	TRBJ2-2	CASKDQAGGELFF	TGTGCCAGCAAGGACCAGGCGGGCGGGGAGCTGTTTTTT
TRBV5-1	TRBD2	many	TRBJ2-1	CASSLGSGSFNEQFF	TGCGCCAGCAGCTTAGGTAGCGGGAGCTTTAATGAGCAGTTCTTC
TRBV12-3/TRBV12-4	TRBD2	few	TRBJ2-5	CASSLGVGLAGGRGETQYF	TGTGCCAGCAGTTTAGGCGTGGGACTAGCGGGAGGGAGAGGAGAGACCCAGTACTTC
TRBV20-1	NA	many	TRBJ2-2	CSASFGGITGELFF	TGCAGTGCTAGCTTCGGCGGAATCACCGGGGAGCTGTTTTTT
TRBV20-1	NA	few	TRBJ1-5	CSASVGGRSNRPQHF	TGCAGTGCATCGGTGGGGGGACGTAGCAATCGGCCCCAGCATTTT
TRBV27	NA	many	TRBJ1-2	CASSRGGTNYGYTF	TGTGCCAGCAGTCGCGGGGGGACTAACTATGGCTACACCTTC
TRBV5-1	TRBD1	NA	TRBJ2-2	CASSGGQGANTGELFF	TGCGCCAGCAGCGGCGGACAGGGGGCGAACACCGGGGAGCTGTTTTTT
TRBV19	TRBD1	few	TRBJ1-1	CASSIFDRGAEAFF	TGTGCCAGTAGTATCTTCGACAGGGGTGCTGAAGCTTTCTTT
TRBV7-2	NA	many	TRBJ2-3	CASSTPRGQGLRTDTQYF	TGTGCCAGCAGCACTCCCCGAGGGCAGGGACTTCGCACAGATACGCAGTATTTT
TRBV5-1	NA	many	TRBJ1-5	CASSPDSNQPQHF	TGTGCCAGCAGCCCAGATAGCAATCAGCCCCAGCATTTT
TRBV24-1	NA	many	TRBJ2-1	CATSDFYYNEQFF	TGTGCCACCAGTGATTTCTACTACAATGAGCAGTTCTTC
TRBV19	NA	NA	TRBJ1-5	CASSGQLGQPQHF	TGTGCCAGTAGTGGGCAGCTTGGTCAGCCCCAGCATTTT
TRBV2	NA	many	TRBJ2-1	CASSDLGSHNEQFF	TGTGCCAGCAGTGATTTGGGGTCGCACAATGAGCAGTTCTTC
TRBV11-2	NA	many	TRBJ1-2	CASSFAGSGYTF	TGTGCCAGCAGCTTCGCGGGGTCAGGCTACACCTTC
TRBV20-1	NA	many	TRBJ2-5	CSARVTISQETQYF	TGCAGTGCTAGAGTCACAATAAGCCAAGAGACCCAGTACTTC